Below, 9 T cell receptor beta chains from the same sample are listed, as sequenced in a study of T cells after yellow fever vaccination (dated by TCRdb to 2018 to 2020). The method behind the library was 5' RACE. Instrument used: Illumina HiSeq 2500. The public reads were run again by TCRdb, first through fastp at Q25 and then through MiXCR, and only productive beta chains were kept. All rows with the same CDR3 protein become a single entry with the most common DNA and genes. The sample profile shows a few hundred thousand distinct CDR3 sequences; roughly 17% of them were found once. Together, the top ten hold approximately 15% of the sample. Interpreted using the paper, the treatment or condition label stands for: live attenuated yellow fever vaccine strain. Sequences were derived from PBMCs, sampled 5 to 6 days after the first yellow fever vaccination. These receptors all come from a man aged 18 to 29 who received the YFV17D yellow fever vaccine.

The V and J genes are TRBV5-1 and TRBJ2-5; D is unresolved. The V end lost 4 bases, the J end lost 2 bases, and 15 bases lay between the germline ends. This CDR3 is 15 amino acids long. CDR1 and CDR2 from the germline V gene are SGHRS and YFSETQ. The CDR3 protein is CASSPGSVTQETQYF. CDR3 bases: TGCGCCAGCAGCCCGGGCTCCGTCACACAAGAGACCCAGTACTTC.

This sequence joins TRBV7-3 and TRBJ2-1; 9 bases agree with TRBD1. The CDR3 sequence is 15 residues long. The germline V gene has CDR1 SGHTA and CDR2 FQGTGA. The V segment lost 1 base and the J segment 5 bases; nucleotides outside the gene matches: 3. This CDR3 reads CASSLSWTGDNEQFF. CDR3 nucleotide sequence: TGTGCCAGCAGCTTAAGCTGGACAGGGGACAATGAGCAGTTCTTC.

This sequence joins TRBV14 and TRBJ2-3; 10 bases align to TRBD2. CDR1 and CDR2 (germline): SGHDN, FVKESK. The CDR3 loop spans 17 amino acids. Trimming cost V 2 bases and J 0 bases; bases outside gene matches: 5. CDR3 nucleotides: TGTGCCAGCAGCCAACCCCGGACTAGCGGTAGCACAGATACGCAGTATTTT. It is translated as CASSQPRTSGSTDTQYF.

CDR3 protein: CASSQDLGNFAPLGSYEQYF. The DNA for the CDR3 is TGCGCCAGCAGCCAAGATTTGGGGAACTTTGCCCCTCTCGGCTCCTACGAGCAGTACTTC. The rearrangement uses TRBV4-3 and TRBJ2-7; D is uncertain. V shed 0 bases and J shed 0 bases, with 24 bases lying between them. There are 20 residues in the CDR3. Per the germline V gene, CDR1 is LGHNA and CDR2 is YSLEER.

This clonotype was counted at least ten times. This chain joins TRBV5-1 and TRBJ2-1; TRBD1 aligns across 8 bases. V lost 4 bases and J lost 0; bases outside the gene matches: 3. The germline V gene has CDR1 SGHRS and CDR2 YFSETQ. This CDR3 has 15 amino acids. CDR3 nucleotide sequence: TGCGCCAGCAGCCCCCAGGGGGCCTCCTACAATGAGCAGTTCTTC. Its protein is CASSPQGASYNEQFF.

This clonotype was picked up a small number of times. The chain links TRBV29-1 to TRBJ1-1; D not resolved. Looked up from germline, CDR1 is SQVTM and CDR2 is ANQGSEA. The germline V and J ends were trimmed by 2 bases and 6 bases, with 13 bases remaining between them. The CDR3 is 13 amino acids. CDR3 sequence: CSVERPGSPEAFF. The CDR3 DNA reads TGCAGCGTTGAAAGGCCCGGGAGCCCTGAAGCTTTCTTT.

The chain has TRBV6-5 and TRBJ1-3; no firm D call. The CDR3 has 17 amino acids. Per germline, CDR1 MNHEY and CDR2 SVGAGI. The V and J ends lost 0 bases and 0 bases respectively, with 12 bases between them. This CDR3 reads CASSYSLGRVSGNTIYF. In nucleotides, the CDR3 is TGTGCCAGCAGTTACTCCTTAGGACGGGTCTCTGGAAACACCATATATTTT.

V usage is TRBV4-1 and J usage is TRBJ2-1, with TRBD1 identical over 10 bases. This CDR3 contains 15 residues. V lost 3 bases and J lost 5; bases outside the gene matches: 4. Germline CDR1 MGHRA, CDR2 YSYEKL. CDR3 amino acids: CASSQGQGTHNEQFF. The DNA for the CDR3 is TGCGCCAGCAGCCAGGGACAGGGGACCCACAATGAGCAGTTCTTC.

This clonotype was found many times. This chain links TRBV6-2 or TRBV6-3 with TRBJ2-1, with 7 bases aligning to TRBD2. With V trimmed by 2 bases and J by 8 bases, 6 bases remained unmatched. This CDR3 region has 14 residues. CDR1 is MNHEY and CDR2 is SVGEGT in the germline V gene. The CDR3 here is CASSYGLAADEQFF. The CDR3 bases are TGTGCCAGCAGTTACGGGCTAGCGGCGGATGAGCAGTTCTTC.